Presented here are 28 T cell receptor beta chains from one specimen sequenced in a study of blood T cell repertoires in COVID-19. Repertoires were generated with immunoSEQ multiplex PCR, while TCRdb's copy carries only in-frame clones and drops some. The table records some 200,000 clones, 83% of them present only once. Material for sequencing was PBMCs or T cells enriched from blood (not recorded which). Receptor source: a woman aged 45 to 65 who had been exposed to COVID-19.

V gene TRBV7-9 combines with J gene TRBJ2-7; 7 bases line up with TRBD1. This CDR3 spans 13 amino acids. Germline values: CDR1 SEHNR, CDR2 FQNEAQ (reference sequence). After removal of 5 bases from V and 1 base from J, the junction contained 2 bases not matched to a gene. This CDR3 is CASSPGQSYEQYF. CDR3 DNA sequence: TGTGCCAGCAGCCCGGGACAGTCCTACGAGCAGTACTTC.

The CDR3 DNA follows: TGTGCCAGCAGCTTAGGGAGAGGGACAGGGCCCTCCTTAGGCTCACCCCTCCACTTT. It yields the protein CASSLGRGTGPSLGSPLHF. The J gene is TRBJ1-6, the V gene TRBV11-2; 9 bases are a match to TRBD1. Trimming cost V 1 base and J 10 bases; bases outside gene matches: 17. The CDR3 consists of 19 residues. Germline V lookup: CDR1 SGHAT, CDR2 FQNNGV.

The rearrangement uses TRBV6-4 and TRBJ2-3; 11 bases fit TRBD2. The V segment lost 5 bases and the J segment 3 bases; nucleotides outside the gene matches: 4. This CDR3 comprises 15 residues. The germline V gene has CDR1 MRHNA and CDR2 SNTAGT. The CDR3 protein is CASSIASGGTDTQYF. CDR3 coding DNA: TGTGCCAGCAGTATCGCTAGCGGGGGGACAGATACGCAGTATTTT.

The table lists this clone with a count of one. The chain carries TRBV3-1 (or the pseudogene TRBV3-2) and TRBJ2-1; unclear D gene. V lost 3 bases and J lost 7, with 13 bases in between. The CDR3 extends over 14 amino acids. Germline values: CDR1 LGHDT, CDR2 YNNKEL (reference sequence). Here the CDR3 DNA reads TGTGCCAGCAGCCAGCCCTCTTCCGGGAATGAGCAGTTCTTC. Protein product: CASSQPSSGNEQFF.

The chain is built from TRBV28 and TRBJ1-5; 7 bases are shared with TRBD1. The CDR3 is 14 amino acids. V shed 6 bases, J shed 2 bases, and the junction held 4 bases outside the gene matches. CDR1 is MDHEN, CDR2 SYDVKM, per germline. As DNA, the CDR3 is TGTGCCAGCAGCATAGGACAGGGCAATCAGCCCCAGCATTTT. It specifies CASSIGQGNQPQHF.

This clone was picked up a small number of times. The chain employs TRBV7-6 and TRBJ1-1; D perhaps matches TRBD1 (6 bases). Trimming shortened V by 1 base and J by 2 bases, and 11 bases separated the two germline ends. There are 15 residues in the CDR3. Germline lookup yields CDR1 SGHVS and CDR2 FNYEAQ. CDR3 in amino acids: CASSLVQGTNTEAFF. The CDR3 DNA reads TGTGCCAGCAGCTTAGTTCAGGGGACAAACACTGAAGCTTTCTTT.

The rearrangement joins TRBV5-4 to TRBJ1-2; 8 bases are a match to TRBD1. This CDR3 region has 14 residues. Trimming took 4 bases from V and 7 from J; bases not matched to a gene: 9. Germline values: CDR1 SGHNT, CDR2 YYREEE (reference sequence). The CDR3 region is CASSHAKTGGGYTF. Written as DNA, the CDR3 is TGTGCCAGCAGCCACGCAAAAACAGGGGGTGGCTACACCTTC.

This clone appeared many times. The CDR3 spells CASSNRDRVNEQYF. Here the CDR3 DNA reads TGTGCCAGCAGTAACCGGGACAGGGTGAACGAGCAGTACTTC. This chain uses TRBV6-5 with TRBJ2-7; 9 bases are a match to TRBD1. V dropped 5 bases and J dropped 5; count of bases not matched to a gene: 7. CDR1 and CDR2 from the germline V gene are MNHEY and SVGAGI. CDR3 length equals 14 residues.

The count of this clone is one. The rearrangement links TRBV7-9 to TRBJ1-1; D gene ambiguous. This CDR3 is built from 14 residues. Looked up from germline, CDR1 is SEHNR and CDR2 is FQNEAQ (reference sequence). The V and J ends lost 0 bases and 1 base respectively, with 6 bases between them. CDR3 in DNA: TGTGCCAGCAGCTTAGCGGAGGGGAACACTGAAGCTTTCTTT. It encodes CASSLAEGNTEAFF.

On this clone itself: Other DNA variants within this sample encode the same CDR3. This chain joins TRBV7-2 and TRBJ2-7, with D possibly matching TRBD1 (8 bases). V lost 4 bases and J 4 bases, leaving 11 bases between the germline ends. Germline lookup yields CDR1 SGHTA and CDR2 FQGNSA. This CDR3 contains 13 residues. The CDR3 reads CASSSQGGYEQYF. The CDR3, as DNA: TGTGCCAGCAGCTCACAGGGGGGGTACGAGCAGTACTTC.

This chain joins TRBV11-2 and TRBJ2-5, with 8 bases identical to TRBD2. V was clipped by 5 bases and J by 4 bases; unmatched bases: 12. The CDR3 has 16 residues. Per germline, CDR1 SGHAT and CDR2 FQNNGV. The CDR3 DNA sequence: TGTGCCAGCAGCCGCTCGGCGGGGGGAATGGGAGAGACCCAGTACTTC. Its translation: CASSRSAGGMGETQYF.

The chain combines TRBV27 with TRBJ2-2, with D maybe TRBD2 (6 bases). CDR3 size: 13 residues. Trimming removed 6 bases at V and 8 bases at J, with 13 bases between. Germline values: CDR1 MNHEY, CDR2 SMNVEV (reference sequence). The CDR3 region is CASRWDFLGELFF. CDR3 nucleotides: TGTGCCAGCAGGTGGGACTTCCTGGGGGAGCTGTTTTTT.

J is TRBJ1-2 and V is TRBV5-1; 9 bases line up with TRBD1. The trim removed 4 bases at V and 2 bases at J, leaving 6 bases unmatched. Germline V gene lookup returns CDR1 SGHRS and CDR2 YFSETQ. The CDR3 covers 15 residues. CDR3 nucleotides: TGCGCCAGCAGCCCGCGGGGGACAGGGAACTATGGCTACACCTTC. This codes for CASSPRGTGNYGYTF.

CDR3 bases: TGTGCCAGCAGTCCTCGAAATCCTCAGGAAGCTTTCTTT. Its translation is CASSPRNPQEAFF. The J gene is TRBJ1-1, the V gene TRBV27; no clear D. The germline V gene encodes CDR1 MNHEY and CDR2 SMNVEV (reference sequence). This CDR3 is 13 amino acids long. V dropped 5 bases and J dropped 8 bases, with 15 bases sitting between them.

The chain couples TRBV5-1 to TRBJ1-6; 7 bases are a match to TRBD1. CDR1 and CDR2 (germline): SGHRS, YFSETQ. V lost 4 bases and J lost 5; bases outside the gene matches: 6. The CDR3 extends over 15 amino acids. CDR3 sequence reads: CASSPRQGDNSPLHF. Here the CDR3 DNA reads TGCGCCAGCAGCCCACGACAGGGAGATAATTCACCCCTCCACTTT.

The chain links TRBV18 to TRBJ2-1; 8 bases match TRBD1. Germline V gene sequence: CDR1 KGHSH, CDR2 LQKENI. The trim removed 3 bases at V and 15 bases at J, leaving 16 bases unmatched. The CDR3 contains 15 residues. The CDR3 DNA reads TGTGCCAGCTCACCCGCGACAGGGGCGCTCCTTTCGCGGTTCTTC. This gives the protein CASSPATGALLSRFF.

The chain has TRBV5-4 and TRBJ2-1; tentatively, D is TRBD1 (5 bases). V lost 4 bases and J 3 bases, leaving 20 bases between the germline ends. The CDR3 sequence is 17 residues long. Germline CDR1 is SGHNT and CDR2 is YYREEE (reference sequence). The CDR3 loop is CASSTDSQGFFYNEQFF. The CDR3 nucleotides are TGTGCCAGCAGCACCGACTCCCAGGGTTTCTTCTACAATGAGCAGTTCTTC.

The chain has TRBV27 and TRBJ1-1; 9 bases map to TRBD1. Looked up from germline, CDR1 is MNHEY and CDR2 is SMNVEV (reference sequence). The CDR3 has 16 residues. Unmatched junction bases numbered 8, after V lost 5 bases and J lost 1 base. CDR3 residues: CASSPSGTGKNTEAFF. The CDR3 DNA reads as TGTGCCAGCAGTCCATCCGGGACAGGGAAGAACACTGAAGCTTTCTTT.

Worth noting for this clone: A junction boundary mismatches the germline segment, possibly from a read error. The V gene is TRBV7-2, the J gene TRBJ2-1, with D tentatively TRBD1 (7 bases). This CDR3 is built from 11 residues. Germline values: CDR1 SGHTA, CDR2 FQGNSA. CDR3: CASSRGAGGLF. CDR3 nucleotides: TGTGCCAGCAGCCGTGGGGCAGGGGGGCTCTTC. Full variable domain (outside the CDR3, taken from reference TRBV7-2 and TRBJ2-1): GAGVSQSPSNKVTEKGKDVELRCDPISGHTALYWYRQSLGQGLEFLIYFQGNSAPDKSGLPSDRFSAERTGGSVSTLTIQRTQQEDSAVYLCASSRGAGGLFGPGTRLTVL.

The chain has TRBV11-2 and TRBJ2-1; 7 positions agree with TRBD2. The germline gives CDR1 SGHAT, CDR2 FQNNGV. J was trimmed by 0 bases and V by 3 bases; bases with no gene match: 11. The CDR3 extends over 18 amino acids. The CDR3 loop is CASSFQLGGSSSYNEQFF. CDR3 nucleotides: TGTGCCAGCAGCTTTCAATTGGGGGGGTCCAGCTCCTACAATGAGCAGTTCTTC.

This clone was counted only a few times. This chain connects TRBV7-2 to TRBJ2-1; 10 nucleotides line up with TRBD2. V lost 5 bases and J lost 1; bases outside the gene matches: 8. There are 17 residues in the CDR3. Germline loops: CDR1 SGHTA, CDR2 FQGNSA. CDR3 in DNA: TGTGCCAGCAGCCGTAAACTAGCGGGGTTATCCTACAATGAGCAGTTCTTC. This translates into CASSRKLAGLSYNEQFF.

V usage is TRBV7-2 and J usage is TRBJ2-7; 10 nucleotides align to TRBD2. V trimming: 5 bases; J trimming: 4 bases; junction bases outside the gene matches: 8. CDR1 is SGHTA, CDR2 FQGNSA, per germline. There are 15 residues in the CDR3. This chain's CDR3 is CASSLRAGGQYEQYF. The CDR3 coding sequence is TGTGCCAGCAGCCTAAGAGCGGGGGGGCAGTACGAGCAGTACTTC.

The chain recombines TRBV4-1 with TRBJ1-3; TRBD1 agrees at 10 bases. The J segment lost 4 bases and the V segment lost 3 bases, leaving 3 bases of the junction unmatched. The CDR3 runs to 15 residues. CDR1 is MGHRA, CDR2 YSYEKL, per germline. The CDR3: CASSQRDRGGNTIYF. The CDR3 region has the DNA TGCGCCAGCAGCCAGAGGGACAGGGGAGGAAACACCATATATTTT.

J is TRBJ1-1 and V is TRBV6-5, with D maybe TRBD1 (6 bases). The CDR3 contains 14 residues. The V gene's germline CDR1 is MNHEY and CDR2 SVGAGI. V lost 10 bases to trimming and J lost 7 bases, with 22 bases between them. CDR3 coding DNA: TGTGCCACACAACAGGGACGCATTCGGGGTGAAGCTTTCTTT. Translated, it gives CATQQGRIRGEAFF.

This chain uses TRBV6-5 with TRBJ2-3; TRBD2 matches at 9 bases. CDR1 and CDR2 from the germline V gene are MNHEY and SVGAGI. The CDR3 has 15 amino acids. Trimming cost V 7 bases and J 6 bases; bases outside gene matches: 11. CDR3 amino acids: CASTISGGQPDTQYF. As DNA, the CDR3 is TGTGCCAGCACAATTAGCGGGGGCCAGCCGGATACGCAGTATTTT.

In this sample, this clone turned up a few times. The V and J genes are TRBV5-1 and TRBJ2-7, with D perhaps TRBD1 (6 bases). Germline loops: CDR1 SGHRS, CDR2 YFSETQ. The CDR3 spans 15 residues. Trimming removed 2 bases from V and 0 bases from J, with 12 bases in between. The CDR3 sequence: CASSLQGRASYEQYF. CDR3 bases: TGCGCCAGCAGCTTACAGGGACGGGCCTCCTACGAGCAGTACTTC.

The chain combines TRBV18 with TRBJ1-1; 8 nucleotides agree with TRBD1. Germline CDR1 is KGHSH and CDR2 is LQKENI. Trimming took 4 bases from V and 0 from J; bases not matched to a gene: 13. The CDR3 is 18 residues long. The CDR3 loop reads CASSREVTGEGMNTEAFF. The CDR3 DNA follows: TGTGCCAGCTCACGGGAAGTGACAGGGGAGGGGATGAACACTGAAGCTTTCTTT.

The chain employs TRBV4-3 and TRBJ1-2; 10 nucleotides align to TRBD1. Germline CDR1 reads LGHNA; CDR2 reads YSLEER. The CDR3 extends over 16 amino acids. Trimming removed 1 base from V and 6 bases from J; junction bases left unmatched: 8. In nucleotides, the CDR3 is TGCGCCAGCAGCCAAGTCCCAGGGACAGGGGTCCATGGCTACACCTTC. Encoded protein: CASSQVPGTGVHGYTF.